The 25 T cell receptor beta chains presented below share a single source sample, sequenced in a study of blood T cell repertoires in COVID-19. The repertoire was sequenced with immunoSEQ multiplex PCR; TCRdb's copy has only in-frame clones and lacks some. The sample holds approximately 98,000 clones, over 80% seen once. Sequencing was carried out using peripheral blood. All receptors derive from a man older than 75 with acute or convalescent COVID-19.

This chain connects TRBV2 to TRBJ1-5; no clear D. The germline V gene encodes CDR1 SNHLY and CDR2 FYNNEI. The V end lost 3 bases, the J end lost 0 bases, and 6 bases lay between the germline ends. The length of the CDR3 is 14 residues. CDR3 region: CASSDRHSNQPQHF. The CDR3 DNA follows: TGTGCCAGCAGTGACAGGCATAGCAATCAGCCCCAGCATTTT.

The rearrangement joins TRBV9 to TRBJ2-7, with 7 bases that match TRBD1. The CDR3 consists of 15 residues. The ends lost 4 bases at V and 1 base at J; junction bases unmatched: 8. The germline CDR1 and CDR2 sequences are SGDLS and YYNGEE. In DNA form, the CDR3 reads TGTGCCAGCAGCCCCAGGACAGGCGTTTCCTACGAGCAGTACTTC. Its translation: CASSPRTGVSYEQYF.

As DNA, the CDR3 is TGTGCCAGCAGCCTGCCGGTTACTAGGGAGCAGTTCTTC. Translated, it gives CASSLPVTREQFF. The chain is built from TRBV12-3 or TRBV12-4 and TRBJ2-1; D may be TRBD2 (5 bases). The CDR3 covers 13 residues. The V end was cut by 6 bases, the J end by 10 bases, with 16 bases between.

The chain uses TRBV3-1 (or the pseudogene TRBV3-2) and TRBJ2-7; 7 positions agree with TRBD2. Germline V gene data show CDR1 as LGHDT and CDR2 as YNNKEL (reference sequence). CDR3 length equals 13 residues. V gave up 4 bases and J gave up 4 bases; unmatched junction bases: 4. In DNA form, the CDR3 reads TGTGCCAGCAGCCGCGACGGGGGGTACGAGCAGTACTTC. Translated: CASSRDGGYEQYF.

The chain combines TRBV7-2 with TRBJ2-3; a weak D match, TRBD2 (6 bases). Germline CDR1 reads SGHTA; CDR2 reads FQGNSA. The CDR3 sequence is 14 residues long. V lost 2 bases to trimming and J lost 4 bases, with 10 bases between them. Here the CDR3 reads CASSLSGSADTQYF. In nucleotides, the CDR3 is TGTGCCAGCAGCTTAAGCGGGTCCGCAGATACGCAGTATTTT.

This chain uses TRBV7-2 with TRBJ1-1, with D uncertain. V was shortened by 2 bases and J by 1 base, with 5 bases between the two germline ends. Germline CDR1 and CDR2: SGHTA and FQGNSA. The CDR3 extends over 13 amino acids. In DNA, the CDR3 is TGTGCCAGCAGCTTACAGGAGAACACTGAAGCTTTCTTT. Translating gives CASSLQENTEAFF. Using reference TRBV7-2 and TRBJ1-1 for the parts outside the CDR3, the full variable domain is GAGVSQSPSNKVTEKGKDVELRCDPISGHTALYWYRQSLGQGLEFLIYFQGNSAPDKSGLPSDRFSAERTGGSVSTLTIQRTQQEDSAVYLCASSLQENTEAFFGQGTRLTVV.

The rearrangement links TRBV30 to TRBJ2-1, with 10 bases matching TRBD2. The CDR3 is 13 amino acids. The junction had 1 base not matched to a gene; V was cut back by 4 bases and J by 4 bases. Germline V gene sequence: CDR1 GTSNPN, CDR2 SVGIG (reference sequence). CDR3 in DNA: TGTGCCTGGACTAGCGGGAGTTACAATGAGCAGTTCTTC. This sequence encodes CAWTSGSYNEQFF.

The genes are TRBV19 and TRBJ2-2, with D maybe TRBD2 (6 bases). V was trimmed by 5 bases and J by 1 base, leaving 11 bases between them. The CDR3 runs to 15 residues. The germline V gene has CDR1 LNHDA and CDR2 SQIVND (reference sequence). The CDR3, as DNA: TGTGCCAGTAGTCGCTACGGGGGGAACACCGGGGAGCTGTTTTTT. Translated, it gives CASSRYGGNTGELFF.

The chain links TRBV10-2 to TRBJ2-5; D unclear. Germline assignment: CDR1 WSHSY and CDR2 SAAADI. The CDR3 contains 12 residues. Trimming cost V 2 bases and J 5 bases, with 6 bases left between them. CDR3 loop: CASSEQRETQYF. The CDR3 DNA sequence: TGCGCCAGCAGTGAGCAGAGGGAGACCCAGTACTTC.

This chain links TRBV6-2 or TRBV6-3 with TRBJ2-7; 8 bases are a match to TRBD1. CDR1 is MNHEY, CDR2 SVGEGT, per germline. This CDR3 is 12 amino acids long. V dropped 5 bases and J dropped 5; count of bases not matched to a gene: 2. This chain's CDR3 is CASSQQGDEQYF. The CDR3 DNA reads TGTGCCAGCAGTCAACAGGGGGACGAGCAGTACTTC.

The rearrangement links TRBV19 to TRBJ2-3; a possible D gene is TRBD1 (5 bases). This CDR3 spans 11 amino acids. The germline gives CDR1 LNHDA, CDR2 SQIVND (reference sequence). V lost 10 bases and J 6 bases, leaving 11 bases between the germline ends. CDR3 DNA: TGTGCCACTCGGCAGGGCGATACGCAGTATTTT. Amino acids: CATRQGDTQYF.

The chain employs TRBV6-5 and TRBJ2-7; 7 positions agree with TRBD2. V gave up 6 bases and J gave up 3 bases; unmatched junction bases: 11. Germline V lookup: CDR1 MNHEY, CDR2 SVGAGI. The CDR3 is made up of 15 amino acids. The CDR3 here is CASSQKTSYDYEQYF. CDR3 sequence (DNA): TGTGCCAGCAGCCAAAAGACTAGCTACGACTACGAGCAGTACTTC.

This clone occurred once. This chain uses TRBV11-2 with TRBJ1-2, with 7 bases identical to TRBD1. J gave up 12 bases and V 5 bases, and 9 bases lay outside the gene matches. Germline assignment: CDR1 SGHAT and CDR2 FQNNGV. The CDR3 runs to 12 residues. The CDR3 DNA reads TGTGCCAGCAGCAAACGGGACAGTCGGAACACCTTC. Translation gives CASSKRDSRNTF.

The chain couples TRBV7-9 to TRBJ2-1, with 8 bases identical to TRBD1. CDR1 SEHNR and CDR2 FQNEAQ come from the germline V gene (reference sequence). Losses at the gene ends were 2 bases for V and 1 base for J; bases not matched to a gene: 10. The CDR3 runs to 18 residues. This chain's CDR3 is CASSLLGGTGRSYNEQFF. In DNA, the CDR3 is TGTGCCAGCAGCTTATTAGGGGGGACAGGTAGGTCCTACAATGAGCAGTTCTTC.

The J gene is TRBJ1-1, the V gene TRBV11-2, with D perhaps matching TRBD1 (6 bases). In germline, CDR1 is SGHAT, CDR2 FQNNGV. The CDR3 has 15 amino acids. V dropped 0 bases and J dropped 4 bases, with 12 bases sitting between them. As DNA, the CDR3 is TGTGCCAGCAGCTTAGAGAACTTACAGGGCACTGAAGCTTTCTTT. Its protein product is CASSLENLQGTEAFF.

The V call is TRBV7-9, the J call TRBJ1-2; 8 bases map to TRBD1. J was trimmed by 7 bases and V by 5 bases; bases with no gene match: 12. The CDR3 is 15 amino acids. In germline, CDR1 is SEHNR, CDR2 FQNEAQ (reference sequence). The CDR3 DNA follows: TGTGCCAGCAGCGGGGCTGGGACAGGCTTGGTTGGCTACACCTTC. As protein: CASSGAGTGLVGYTF.

This chain uses TRBV19 with TRBJ2-4; 7 bases align to TRBD2. The V and J ends lost 1 base and 2 bases, in that order; junction bases with no gene match: 2. This CDR3 has 15 residues. The germline gives CDR1 LNHDA, CDR2 SQIVND (reference sequence). This chain's CDR3 is CASSIGGGTKNIQYF. The CDR3 coding sequence is TGTGCCAGTAGTATAGGCGGGGGAACCAAAAACATTCAGTACTTC.

The table lists this clone with a few counts. The V and J genes are TRBV19 and TRBJ1-1, with D perhaps TRBD1 (5 bases). The V end lost 7 bases, the J end lost 4 bases, and 16 bases lay between the germline ends. CDR1 is LNHDA and CDR2 is SQIVND in the germline V gene (reference sequence). The CDR3 is made up of 14 amino acids. Written as DNA, the CDR3 is TGTGCCAGTACTTTCGGACAAATTGGCACTGAAGCTTTCTTT. This encodes CASTFGQIGTEAFF.

This rearrangement joins TRBV6-5 to TRBJ2-1; possibly TRBD2 for D (5 bases). The CDR3 contains 14 residues. V lost 4 bases to trimming and J lost 5 bases, with 12 bases between them. Germline values: CDR1 MNHEY, CDR2 SVGAGI. Here the CDR3 DNA reads TGTGCCAGCAGTTTAGATCTCGGGGACAATGAGCAGTTCTTC. This encodes CASSLDLGDNEQFF.

The J gene is TRBJ2-2, the V gene TRBV6-6, with TRBD1 matching 8 bases. The CDR3 totals 15 residues. Germline CDR1 reads MNHNY; CDR2 reads SVGAGI (reference sequence). The trim removed 5 bases at V and 2 bases at J, leaving 4 bases unmatched. The CDR3 coding sequence is TGTGCCAGCAGTCACAGGGGGGACAACACCGGGGAGCTGTTTTTT. It translates to CASSHRGDNTGELFF.

The chain recombines TRBV28 with TRBJ2-3; D gene unclear. V shed 6 bases and J shed 5 bases, with 12 bases lying between them. The germline gives CDR1 MDHEN, CDR2 SYDVKM. This CDR3 comprises 13 residues. Here the CDR3 reads CASRSGGGDTQYF. CDR3 in DNA: TGTGCCAGCAGGTCGGGTGGTGGAGATACGCAGTATTTT.

This clone has just one count. This sequence joins TRBV27 and TRBJ1-6; D perhaps matches TRBD1 (5 bases). Germline V gives CDR1 MNHEY, CDR2 SMNVEV (reference sequence). The V gene lost 8 bases and the J gene lost 7 bases, with 6 bases spanning the gap. The CDR3 contains 11 residues. The CDR3 DNA reads TGTGCCAGCGGGGGGAATTCACCCCTCCACTTT. It translates to CASGGNSPLHF.

The rearrangement joins TRBV4-1 to TRBJ1-3, with D hard to call. The germline V and J ends were trimmed by 1 base and 0 bases, with 4 bases remaining between them. Germline CDR1 is MGHRA and CDR2 is YSYEKL. This CDR3 contains 14 residues. CDR3: CASSQVSSGNTIYF. The CDR3 DNA is TGCGCCAGCAGCCAAGTCAGCTCTGGAAACACCATATATTTT.

The table lists this clone with a few counts. The gene calls are TRBV11-2 and TRBJ2-1; D perhaps matches TRBD2 (6 bases). The CDR3 is 15 residues long. CDR1 is SGHAT, CDR2 FQNNGV, per germline. Between the trimmed V and J ends, which lost 1 base and 6 bases, there was a span of 13 bases. The chain's CDR3 is CASSLGASDANEQFF. The CDR3 coding sequence is TGTGCCAGCAGCTTAGGGGCTAGCGACGCCAATGAGCAGTTCTTC.

This clone was observed a handful of times. The rearrangement joins TRBV2 to TRBJ2-2; 11 positions match TRBD2. V dropped 7 bases and J dropped 2; count of bases not matched to a gene: 3. The germline V gene has CDR1 SNHLY and CDR2 FYNNEI. This CDR3 contains 15 residues. The CDR3 DNA reads as TGTGCCAGCATTAGCGGGGGGGGAAACACCGGGGAGCTGTTTTTT. Its translation: CASISGGGNTGELFF.